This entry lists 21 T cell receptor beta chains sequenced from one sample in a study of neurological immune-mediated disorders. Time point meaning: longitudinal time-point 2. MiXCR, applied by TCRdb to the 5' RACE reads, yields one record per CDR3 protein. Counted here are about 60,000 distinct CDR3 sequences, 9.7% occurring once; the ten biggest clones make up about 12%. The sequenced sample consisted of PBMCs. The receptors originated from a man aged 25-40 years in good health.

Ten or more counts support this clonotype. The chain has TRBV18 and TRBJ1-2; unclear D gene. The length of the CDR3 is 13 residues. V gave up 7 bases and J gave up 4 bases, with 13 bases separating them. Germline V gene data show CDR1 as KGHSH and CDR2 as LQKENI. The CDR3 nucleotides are TGTGCCAGCTTCGAGGGATCTTTCTATGGCTACACCTTC. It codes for CASFEGSFYGYTF.

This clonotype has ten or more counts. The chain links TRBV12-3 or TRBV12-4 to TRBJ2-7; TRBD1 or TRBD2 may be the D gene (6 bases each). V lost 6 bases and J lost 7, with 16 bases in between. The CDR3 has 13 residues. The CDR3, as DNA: TGTGCCAGCAGACGGGGGCTAGCAGGAGAGCAGTACTTC. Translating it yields CASRRGLAGEQYF.

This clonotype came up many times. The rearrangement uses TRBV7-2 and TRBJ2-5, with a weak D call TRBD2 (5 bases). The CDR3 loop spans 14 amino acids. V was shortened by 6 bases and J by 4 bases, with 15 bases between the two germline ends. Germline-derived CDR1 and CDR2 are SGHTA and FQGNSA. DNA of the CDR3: TGTGCCAGCAGGTCCCGGGCGGGCGGAGAGACCCAGTACTTC. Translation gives CASRSRAGGETQYF.

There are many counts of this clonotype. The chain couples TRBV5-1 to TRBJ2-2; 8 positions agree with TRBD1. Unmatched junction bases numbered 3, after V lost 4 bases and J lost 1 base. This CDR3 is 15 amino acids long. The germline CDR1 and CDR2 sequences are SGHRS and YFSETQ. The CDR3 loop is CASSLGTGNTGELFF. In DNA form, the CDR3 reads TGCGCCAGCAGCCTTGGGACAGGGAACACCGGGGAGCTGTTTTTT.

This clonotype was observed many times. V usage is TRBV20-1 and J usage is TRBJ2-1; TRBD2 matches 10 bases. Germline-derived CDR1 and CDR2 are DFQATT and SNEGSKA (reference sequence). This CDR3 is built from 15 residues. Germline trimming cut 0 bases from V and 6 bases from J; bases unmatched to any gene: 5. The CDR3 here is CSARDRLAGANEQFF. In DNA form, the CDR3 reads TGCAGTGCTAGAGATCGGCTAGCGGGGGCCAATGAGCAGTTCTTC.

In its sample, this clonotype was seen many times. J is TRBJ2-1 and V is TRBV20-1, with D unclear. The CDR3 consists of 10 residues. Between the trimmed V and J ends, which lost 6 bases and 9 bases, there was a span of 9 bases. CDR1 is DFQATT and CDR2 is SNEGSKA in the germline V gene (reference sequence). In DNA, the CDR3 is TGCAGTGCCGTAATAATTGAGCAGTTCTTC. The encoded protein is CSAVIIEQFF.

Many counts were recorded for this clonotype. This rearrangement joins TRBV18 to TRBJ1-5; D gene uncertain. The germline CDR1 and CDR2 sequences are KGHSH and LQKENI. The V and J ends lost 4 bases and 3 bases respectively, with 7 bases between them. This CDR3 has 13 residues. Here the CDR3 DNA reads TGTGCCAGCTCACTGGGTCCCAATCAGCCCCAGCATTTT. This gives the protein CASSLGPNQPQHF.

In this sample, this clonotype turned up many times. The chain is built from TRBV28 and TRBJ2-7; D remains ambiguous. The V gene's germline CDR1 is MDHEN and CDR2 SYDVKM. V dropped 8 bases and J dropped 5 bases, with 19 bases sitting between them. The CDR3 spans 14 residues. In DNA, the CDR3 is TGTGCCAGCGGATCCGATATTACGCTCGACGAGCAGTACTTC. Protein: CASGSDITLDEQYF.

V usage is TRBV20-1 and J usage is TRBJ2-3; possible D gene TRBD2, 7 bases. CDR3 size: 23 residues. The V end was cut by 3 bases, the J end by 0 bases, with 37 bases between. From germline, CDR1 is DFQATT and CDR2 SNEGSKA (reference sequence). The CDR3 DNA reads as TGCAGTGCTAGTCTGGGGGGGCGTCGGGAGGCGTTTCGAGATCCCACTAGCACAGATACGCAGTATTTT. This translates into CSASLGGRREAFRDPTSTDTQYF.

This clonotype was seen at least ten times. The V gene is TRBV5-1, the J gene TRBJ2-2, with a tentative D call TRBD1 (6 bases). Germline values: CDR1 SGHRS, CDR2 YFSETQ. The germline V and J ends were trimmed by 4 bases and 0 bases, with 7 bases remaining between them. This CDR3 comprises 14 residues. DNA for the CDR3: TGCGCCAGCAGCGGGACACCGAACACCGGGGAGCTGTTTTTT. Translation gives CASSGTPNTGELFF.

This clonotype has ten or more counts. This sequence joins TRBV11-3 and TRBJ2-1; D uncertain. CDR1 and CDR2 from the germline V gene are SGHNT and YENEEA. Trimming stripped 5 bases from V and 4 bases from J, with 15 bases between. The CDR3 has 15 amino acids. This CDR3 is CASSPFDNPYNEQFF. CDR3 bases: TGTGCCAGCAGCCCCTTCGACAACCCTTACAATGAGCAGTTCTTC.

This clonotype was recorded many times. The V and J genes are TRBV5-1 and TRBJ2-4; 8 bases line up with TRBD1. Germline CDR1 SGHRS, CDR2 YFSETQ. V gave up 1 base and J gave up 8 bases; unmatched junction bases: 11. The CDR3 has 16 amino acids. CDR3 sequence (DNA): TGCGCCAGCAGCTTGACGGAGCCAGGGGGCCCGGACATTCAGTACTTC. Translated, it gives CASSLTEPGGPDIQYF.

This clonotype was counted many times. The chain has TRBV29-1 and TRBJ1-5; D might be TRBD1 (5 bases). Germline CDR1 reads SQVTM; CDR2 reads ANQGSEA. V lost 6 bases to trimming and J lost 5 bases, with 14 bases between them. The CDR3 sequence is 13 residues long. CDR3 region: CSVRQGVDQPQHF. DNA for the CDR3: TGCAGCGTCCGGCAGGGTGTCGATCAGCCCCAGCATTTT.

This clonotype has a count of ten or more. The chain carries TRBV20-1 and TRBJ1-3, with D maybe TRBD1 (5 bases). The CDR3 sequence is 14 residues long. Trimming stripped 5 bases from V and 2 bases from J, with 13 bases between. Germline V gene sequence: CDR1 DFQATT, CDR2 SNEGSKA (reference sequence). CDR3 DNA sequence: TGCAGTGCTCCGGGGTGGGGGGCTGGAAACACCATATATTTT. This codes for CSAPGWGAGNTIYF.

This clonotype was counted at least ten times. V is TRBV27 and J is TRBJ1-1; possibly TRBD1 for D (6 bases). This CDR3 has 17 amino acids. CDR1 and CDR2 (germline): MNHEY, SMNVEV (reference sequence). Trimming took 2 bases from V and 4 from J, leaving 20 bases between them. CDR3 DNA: TGTGCCAGCAGTTTACTGGCCGGGACACCCCACCCCACTGAAGCTTTCTTT. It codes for CASSLLAGTPHPTEAFF.

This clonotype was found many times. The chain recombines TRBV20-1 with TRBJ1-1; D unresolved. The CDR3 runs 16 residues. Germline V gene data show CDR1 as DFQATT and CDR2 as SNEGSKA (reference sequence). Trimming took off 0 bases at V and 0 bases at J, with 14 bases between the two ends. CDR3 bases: TGCAGTGCTAGAGACCCCCCTCCGGCGGTGAACACTGAAGCTTTCTTT. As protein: CSARDPPPAVNTEAFF.

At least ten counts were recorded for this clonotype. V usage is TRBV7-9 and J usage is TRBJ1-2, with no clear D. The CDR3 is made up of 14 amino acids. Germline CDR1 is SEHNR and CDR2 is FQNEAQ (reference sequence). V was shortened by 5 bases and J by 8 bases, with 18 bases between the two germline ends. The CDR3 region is CASSPPFAGQGYTF. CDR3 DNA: TGTGCCAGCAGCCCACCTTTTGCAGGCCAAGGCTACACCTTC.

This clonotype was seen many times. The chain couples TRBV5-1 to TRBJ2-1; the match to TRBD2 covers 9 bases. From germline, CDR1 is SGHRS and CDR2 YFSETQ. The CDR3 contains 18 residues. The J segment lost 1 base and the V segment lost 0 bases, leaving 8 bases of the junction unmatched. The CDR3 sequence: CASSLEAGGTLSYNEQFF. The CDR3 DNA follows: TGCGCCAGCAGCTTGGAAGCGGGAGGCACACTGTCCTACAATGAGCAGTTCTTC.

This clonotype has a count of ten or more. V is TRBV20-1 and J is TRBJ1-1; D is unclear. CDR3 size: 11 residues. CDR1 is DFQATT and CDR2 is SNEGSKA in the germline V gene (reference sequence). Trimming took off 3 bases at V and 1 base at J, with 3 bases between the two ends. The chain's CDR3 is CSARENTEAFF. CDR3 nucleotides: TGCAGTGCTAGGGAGAACACTGAAGCTTTCTTT.

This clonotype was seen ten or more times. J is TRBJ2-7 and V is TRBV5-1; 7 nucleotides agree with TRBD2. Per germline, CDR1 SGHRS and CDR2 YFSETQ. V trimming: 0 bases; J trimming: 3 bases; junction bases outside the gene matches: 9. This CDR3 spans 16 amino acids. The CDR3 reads CASSLDPGGIRYEQYF. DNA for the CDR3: TGCGCCAGCAGCTTGGATCCGGGAGGAATACGCTACGAGCAGTACTTC.

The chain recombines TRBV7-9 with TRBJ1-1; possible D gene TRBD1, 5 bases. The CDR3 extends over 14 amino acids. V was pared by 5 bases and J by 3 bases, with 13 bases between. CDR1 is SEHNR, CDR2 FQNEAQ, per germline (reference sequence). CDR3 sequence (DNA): TGTGCCAGCAGCCCCCTGGGGCGGCACACTGAAGCTTTCTTT. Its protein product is CASSPLGRHTEAFF.